This TCR beta chain was identified in a study of a mutant IDH1 vaccine in newly diagnosed glioma. Study overall: The first vaccination came 4-6 weeks after radiotherapy alone, or with temozolomide cycles.

Regarding time point: week 47, end of study. In every dose of vaccine, 300 ug of mutant IDH1 20-mer peptide was given alongside topical imiquimod. With respect to this clone: Its antigen is currently unknown.

CDR3 length: 13 residues. The germline gives CDR1 GTSNPN, CDR2 SVGIG (reference sequence). V shed 2 bases and J shed 4 bases, with 11 bases lying between them. The data were produced by immunoSEQ multiplex PCR, yet TCRdb's version contains in-frame clones alone and is incomplete. The sample lists roughly 22,000 clones; roughly 87% were seen once. The J gene is TRBJ1-1, the V gene TRBV30; D is undetermined. The specimen comprised PBMCs, sampled from a glioma patient whose treatment included an IDH1 peptide vaccine. The clonotype originates from a man aged 35-49 years with glioma. Some clones in this sample may be carry-over from other donors' samples. The CDR3 region has the DNA TGTGCCTGGAGTCCCCAGGCTGGCACTGAAGCTTTCTTT. Its translation is CAWSPQAGTEAFF.